What follows are 13 T cell receptor beta chains derived from one specimen sequenced in a study of blood T cell repertoires in COVID-19. Data came from immunoSEQ multiplex PCR; TCRdb stores just in-frame clones and leaves some out. Here the sample spans 200,000 to 250,000 clones, around 90% being singletons. Sequencing was performed on PBMCs or T cells enriched from blood (not recorded which). The receptors stem from a woman between 25 and 40 years old who had recovered from COVID-19.

This rearrangement joins TRBV6-1 to TRBJ1-2; D is ambiguous. Germline CDR1 and CDR2: MNHNS and SASEGT. With 0 bases removed from V and 4 bases from J, the gap between germline ends came to 9 bases. The length of the CDR3 is 14 residues. CDR3 amino acids: CASSEARLVYGYTF. The CDR3 DNA is TGTGCCAGCAGTGAAGCGCGGCTCGTCTATGGCTACACCTTC.

Here the CDR3 reads CATSIQGVNSPLHF. DNA for the CDR3: TGTGCCACCAGTATACAGGGGGTCAATTCACCCCTCCACTTT. This rearrangement joins TRBV15 to TRBJ1-6; 8 bases agree with TRBD1. The junction had 5 bases not matched to a gene; V was cut back by 6 bases and J by 7 bases. The CDR3 length is 14 residues. CDR1 is LNHNV, CDR2 YYDKDF, per germline (reference sequence).

The chain combines TRBV9 with TRBJ2-3; perhaps TRBD2 as D (7 bases). CDR3 length equals 16 residues. The V gene's germline CDR1 is SGDLS and CDR2 YYNGEE. Trimming shortened V by 3 bases and J by 2 bases, and 16 bases separated the two germline ends. The CDR3 spells CASSGEGGLSTDTQYF. CDR3 sequence (DNA): TGTGCCAGCAGCGGAGAGGGGGGGCTCTCCACAGATACGCAGTATTTT.

The V call is TRBV6-5, the J call TRBJ2-1; D not certain. This CDR3 contains 12 residues. Germline V gene data show CDR1 as MNHEY and CDR2 as SVGAGI. Trimming shortened V by 2 bases and J by 7 bases, and 6 bases separated the two germline ends. CDR3 nucleotide sequence: TGTGCCAGCAGTTACGGCTGGAATGAGCAGTTCTTC. Encoded protein: CASSYGWNEQFF.

The chain links TRBV7-2 to TRBJ2-1, with 11 positions matching TRBD2. With 0 bases clipped from V and 8 bases from J, the junction kept 6 bases outside the gene matches. Per the germline V gene, CDR1 is SGHTA and CDR2 is FQGNSA. CDR3 length equals 16 residues. The CDR3 here is CASSLASGGAEDEQFF. The DNA of the CDR3 is TGTGCCAGCAGCTTAGCTAGCGGGGGGGCCGAGGATGAGCAGTTCTTC.

The chain uses TRBV11-1 and TRBJ2-2, with a possible D match to TRBD2 (6 bases). Between the trimmed V and J ends, which lost 5 bases and 2 bases, there was a span of 12 bases. Germline CDR1 is SGHAT and CDR2 is FQDESV (reference sequence). CDR3 length: 15 amino acids. The CDR3 loop reads CASSPGLRNTGELFF. The CDR3 DNA is TGTGCCAGCAGCCCGGGACTGAGAAACACCGGGGAGCTGTTTTTT.

This chain uses TRBV4-3 with TRBJ1-1; D gene ambiguous. The length of the CDR3 is 13 residues. CDR1 is LGHNA and CDR2 is YSLEER in the germline V gene. V was cut by 6 bases and J by 1 base, with 9 bases left in between. The CDR3 region has the DNA TGCGCCAGCAGTGGAGCCCAGAACACTGAAGCTTTCTTT. As protein: CASSGAQNTEAFF.

V and J are TRBV5-1 and TRBJ2-1; TRBD2 aligns across 11 bases. V was clipped by 4 bases and J by 2 bases; unmatched bases: 5. This CDR3 region has 16 residues. Germline V CDR1 and CDR2: SGHRS, YFSETQ. CDR3 bases: TGCGCCAGCAGCGCGATGACTAGCGGGGCCTACAATGAGCAGTTCTTC. It codes for CASSAMTSGAYNEQFF.

The genes are TRBV10-3 and TRBJ1-2; tentative D call: TRBD1 (6 bases). V dropped 9 bases and J dropped 0 bases, with 14 bases sitting between them. The CDR3 has 14 residues. Germline CDR1 is ENHRY and CDR2 is SYGVKD. DNA of the CDR3: TGTGCCATTCACCGGGACAACCCTAACTATGGCTACACCTTC. Amino acid sequence: CAIHRDNPNYGYTF.

The rearrangement links TRBV4-3 to TRBJ1-6; no definite D call. The CDR3 sequence is 13 residues long. Trimming removed 0 bases at V and 8 bases at J, with 5 bases between. Germline CDR1 LGHNA, CDR2 YSLEER. CDR3 sequence reads: CASSQDGDSPLHF. The DNA of the CDR3 is TGCGCCAGCAGCCAAGATGGAGATTCACCCCTCCACTTT.

This chain links TRBV7-2 with TRBJ2-2, with D perhaps matching TRBD2 (7 bases). This CDR3 region has 15 residues. The germline V gene encodes CDR1 SGHTA and CDR2 FQGNSA. Trimming shortened V by 3 bases and J by 6 bases, and 14 bases separated the two germline ends. CDR3 nucleotide sequence: TGTGCCAGCAGCTTTGGGGGCGGGGGTTCCGGGGAGCTGTTTTTT. This sequence encodes CASSFGGGGSGELFF.

The sample holds one count of this clone. V usage is TRBV5-1 and J usage is TRBJ1-3, with 7 bases matching TRBD1. Looked up from germline, CDR1 is SGHRS and CDR2 is YFSETQ. The CDR3 length is 16 residues. V dropped 4 bases and J dropped 2; count of bases not matched to a gene: 9. For the CDR3, the DNA is TGCGCCAGCAGCGAGGGGACAGCCAGTACTGGAAACACCATATATTTT. Translated, it gives CASSEGTASTGNTIYF.

In DNA, the CDR3 is TGTGCCAGCAGCTTGCGGCAGGGGGGTTCACCCCTCCACTTT. Its protein product is CASSLRQGGSPLHF. The chain links TRBV5-6 to TRBJ1-6; 7 bases map to TRBD1. There are 14 residues in the CDR3. The V and J ends lost 1 base and 9 bases, in that order; junction bases with no gene match: 4. Per the germline V gene, CDR1 is SGHDT and CDR2 is YYEEEE.